This T cell receptor (beta chain) is drawn from a study of somatic mutations in cytotoxic T cells in rheumatoid arthritis. General study findings and limits: An age-related increase in CD8+ clonality was seen in rheumatoid arthritis patients but not in healthy controls. There were about an eighth of the 65 patients in whom the largest CD8+ clone exceeded 20% of CD8+ cells.

Produced via immunoSEQ multiplex PCR; TCRdb's table is partial and in-frame only. Of around 20,000 clones in the sample, about 80% were seen once. Worth noting for this clone: What it binds is not known.

The sequenced sample was CD8+ T cells sorted from blood. The sequence was obtained from an adult with rheumatoid arthritis.

The CDR3 sequence is CASSLSRGRGDTEAFF. CDR3 nucleotide sequence: TGTGCCAGCAGCTTAAGCAGGGGACGAGGGGACACTGAAGCTTTCTTT. The chain employs TRBV7-8 and TRBJ1-1; perhaps TRBD1 as D (6 bases). The CDR3 has 16 residues. CDR1 and CDR2 (germline): SGHVS, FQNEAQ. Trimming shortened V by 2 bases and J by 3 bases, and 16 bases separated the two germline ends.